This TCR beta chain was captured by sequencing in a study of breast tumors, draining lymph nodes, adjacent tissues. This clonotype was seen repeatedly, ten times or more. CDR3 length equals 14 residues. CDR1 is DFQATT and CDR2 is SNEGSKA in the germline V gene (reference sequence). V shed 2 bases and J shed 0 bases, with 9 bases lying between them. Breast cancer patients provided tissue from their axillary draining lymph nodes. TCRdb re-called the multiplex PCR reads through MiXCR, storing one row per CDR3 protein. The table has 130,000 or so distinct CDR3 sequences, 32% seen once. Sequences were obtained from axillary lymph node tissue. The source of this sequence is a female donor with breast cancer. Some clones in this sample may be carry-over from other donors' samples. The chain employs TRBV20-1 and TRBJ2-3, with D unclear. Here the CDR3 reads CSARILRSTDTQYF. The DNA of the CDR3 is TGCAGTGCTAGAATTTTGCGGAGCACAGATACGCAGTATTTT.